This section outlines one T cell receptor (beta chain) sequence together with its context. The antigen is not known. TCRdb analysed the 5' RACE reads with MiXCR anew, one entry per CDR3 protein. The table has about 290,000 distinct CDR3 sequences, about 15% seen once. There are 21 residues in the CDR3. J lost 6 bases, V lost 6 bases, and 28 bases had no gene match. These data originate in a study of T-cell memory formation after mild COVID-19. Study-wide results and caveats: Clones shrinking between day 15 and 85 showed a balanced CD4/CD8 split, and those that grew later tilted toward CD4+.

The sequence came from a man younger than 30 who had mild COVID-19 (a few samples of this study predate the infection). Cell type and time point are not known. The chain is built from TRBV12-3 or TRBV12-4 and TRBJ1-5; 8 bases are a match to TRBD1. The specimen was PBMCs or a T cell subset sorted from them (not recorded which). The CDR3 nucleotides read TGTGCCAGCAGATTTACCTTCCTCCTCCGTGGACAGGGTGGTTTACGTCAGCCCCAGCATTTT. It is translated as CASRFTFLLRGQGGLRQPQHF.